This is a list of T cell receptor beta chains from one sample in a study of Graves' ophthalmopathy and Graves' hyperthyroidism. TCRdb passed the multiplex PCR reads through MiXCR, listing each CDR3 protein once. The sample shows about 500,000 distinct CDR3 sequences, 35% to 40% of them seen only once. Sequenced material: peripheral blood or thyroid tissue (not recorded which). The origin of the receptors is an adult man with Graves' hyperthyroidism. The conserved cysteine and the conserved F or W are not part of the CDR3 here. Each record gives: V gene, J gene, CDR3 protein.

v_gene: TRBV5-1
j_gene: TRBJ1-5
CDR3aa: ASSLASGANQPQH

v_gene: TRBV7-2
j_gene: TRBJ2-5
CDR3aa: ASSLAWQGRVETQY

v_gene: TRBV9
j_gene: TRBJ1-2
CDR3aa: ASSATDSRYGYT

v_gene: TRBV24-1
j_gene: TRBJ2-7
CDR3aa: ATSDSAGAYEQY

v_gene: TRBV7-9
j_gene: TRBJ2-7
CDR3aa: ASSQDAAGAPPYEQY

v_gene: TRBV7-6
j_gene: TRBJ2-5
CDR3aa: ASSQTPGGTQETQY

v_gene: TRBV20-1
j_gene: TRBJ2-5
CDR3aa: SAFDRLHETQY

v_gene: TRBV6-1
j_gene: TRBJ1-5
CDR3aa: ASSEEGAGQPQH

v_gene: TRBV27
j_gene: TRBJ2-7
CDR3aa: ASSLRGGGAYYEQY

v_gene: TRBV7-6
j_gene: TRBJ2-7
CDR3aa: ASSLTPVSGGQY

v_gene: TRBV19
j_gene: TRBJ1-2
CDR3aa: ASSPRTASYGYT

v_gene: TRBV2
j_gene: TRBJ2-7
CDR3aa: ASSDGAYEQY

v_gene: TRBV10-3
j_gene: TRBJ2-7
CDR3aa: AISESRERPRAYEQY

v_gene: TRBV10-3
j_gene: TRBJ1-2
CDR3aa: AISEGLAGSAGYT

v_gene: TRBV29-1
j_gene: TRBJ1-2
CDR3aa: SVTQSIEEGYT

v_gene: TRBV7-3
j_gene: TRBJ1-6
CDR3aa: ASSPTGPLSPLH

v_gene: TRBV15
j_gene: TRBJ2-3
CDR3aa: ATSRVRTSGSYTQY

v_gene: TRBV2
j_gene: TRBJ1-2
CDR3aa: ASSAGQFYGYT

v_gene: TRBV6-1
j_gene: TRBJ1-5
CDR3aa: ASSEESSGAQH

v_gene: TRBV10-3
j_gene: TRBJ2-7
CDR3aa: AISMGWSYEQY

v_gene: TRBV12-3/TRBV12-4
j_gene: TRBJ1-2
CDR3aa: ASSLRQSNYGYT

v_gene: TRBV15
j_gene: TRBJ2-7
CDR3aa: ATSSRDRGYEQY

v_gene: TRBV9
j_gene: TRBJ2-7
CDR3aa: ASSGTGQGYEQY

v_gene: TRBV20-1
j_gene: TRBJ2-2
CDR3aa: SALKPGQSSTGELF

v_gene: TRBV14
j_gene: TRBJ2-3
CDR3aa: ASSDTTIGITSTDTQY

v_gene: TRBV4-3
j_gene: TRBJ1-4
CDR3aa: ASSPRDRATNEKLF

v_gene: TRBV7-8
j_gene: TRBJ1-2
CDR3aa: ASSLARQVVGGYGYT

v_gene: TRBV28
j_gene: TRBJ1-3
CDR3aa: GSSGNTIY

v_gene: TRBV6-1
j_gene: TRBJ1-5
CDR3aa: ASSYSVTSNQPQH

v_gene: TRBV6-5
j_gene: TRBJ1-5
CDR3aa: ASSYSGGMSNQPQH

v_gene: TRBV10-1
j_gene: TRBJ1-5
CDR3aa: ASSDDSLQRVGNQPQH

v_gene: TRBV12-3/TRBV12-4
j_gene: TRBJ1-5
CDR3aa: ASSPQARGPQPQH

v_gene: TRBV7-8
j_gene: TRBJ2-7
CDR3aa: ASSLALGRSYEQY

v_gene: TRBV3-1
j_gene: TRBJ2-3
CDR3aa: ASSQEIAESTDTQY

v_gene: TRBV20-1
j_gene: TRBJ2-6
CDR3aa: SARGSEANNSGANVLT

v_gene: TRBV29-1
j_gene: TRBJ2-7
CDR3aa: SVWEGDKYEQY

v_gene: TRBV19
j_gene: TRBJ1-2
CDR3aa: ASSIGRFGIYGYT

v_gene: TRBV19
j_gene: TRBJ1-6
CDR3aa: ASRPQGLHSPLH

v_gene: TRBV5-1
j_gene: TRBJ2-5
CDR3aa: ASSLAVDDSGRQETQY

v_gene: TRBV28
j_gene: TRBJ1-5
CDR3aa: ASVSTAQPQH

v_gene: TRBV20-1
j_gene: TRBJ2-2
CDR3aa: SAESSTGELF

v_gene: TRBV28
j_gene: TRBJ2-7
CDR3aa: AGSLGPPDGTYEQY

v_gene: TRBV4-1
j_gene: TRBJ2-5
CDR3aa: ASSQEGYGRGETQY

v_gene: TRBV2
j_gene: TRBJ1-2
CDR3aa: ASVGYGTGSNGYT

v_gene: TRBV19
j_gene: .
CDR3aa: ASSITISDEQF

v_gene: TRBV30
j_gene: TRBJ2-5
CDR3aa: AWSLGQKETQY

v_gene: TRBV12-3/TRBV12-4
j_gene: TRBJ1-1
CDR3aa: ASSLAGASEAF

v_gene: TRBV10-3
j_gene: TRBJ2-5
CDR3aa: AISELVGSSGVQETQY

v_gene: TRBV20-1
j_gene: TRBJ1-1
CDR3aa: SADEGRPNTEAF